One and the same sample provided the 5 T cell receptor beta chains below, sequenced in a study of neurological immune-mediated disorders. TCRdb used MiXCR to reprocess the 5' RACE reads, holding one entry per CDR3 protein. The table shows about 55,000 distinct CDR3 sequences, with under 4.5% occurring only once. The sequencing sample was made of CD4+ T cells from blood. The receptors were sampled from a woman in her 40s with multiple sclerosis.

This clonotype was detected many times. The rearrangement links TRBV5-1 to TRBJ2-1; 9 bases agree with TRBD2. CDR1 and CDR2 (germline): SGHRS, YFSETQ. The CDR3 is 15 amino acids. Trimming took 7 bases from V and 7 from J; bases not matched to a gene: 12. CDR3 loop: CASLEASGVSNEQFF. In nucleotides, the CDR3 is TGCGCCAGCTTGGAGGCTAGCGGGGTATCAAATGAGCAGTTCTTC.

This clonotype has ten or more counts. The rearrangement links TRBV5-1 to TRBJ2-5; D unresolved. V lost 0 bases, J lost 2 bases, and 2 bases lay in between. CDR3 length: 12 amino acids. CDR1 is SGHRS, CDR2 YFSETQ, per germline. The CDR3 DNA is TGCGCCAGCAGCTTGGAGCAAGAGACCCAGTACTTC. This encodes CASSLEQETQYF.

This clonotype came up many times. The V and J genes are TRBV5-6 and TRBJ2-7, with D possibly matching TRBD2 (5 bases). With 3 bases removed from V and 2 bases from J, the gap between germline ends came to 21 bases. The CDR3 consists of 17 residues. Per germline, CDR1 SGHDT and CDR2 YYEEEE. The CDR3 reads CASSSGLMYRGTYEQYF. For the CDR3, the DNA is TGTGCCAGCAGCTCGGGGTTGATGTACCGTGGTACCTACGAGCAGTACTTC. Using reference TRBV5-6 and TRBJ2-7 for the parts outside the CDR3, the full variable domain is DAGVTQSPTHLIKTRGQQVTLRCSPKSGHDTVSWYQQALGQGPQFIFQYYEEEERQRGNFPDRFSGHQFPNYSSELNVNALLLGDSALYLCASSSGLMYRGTYEQYFGPGTRLTVT.

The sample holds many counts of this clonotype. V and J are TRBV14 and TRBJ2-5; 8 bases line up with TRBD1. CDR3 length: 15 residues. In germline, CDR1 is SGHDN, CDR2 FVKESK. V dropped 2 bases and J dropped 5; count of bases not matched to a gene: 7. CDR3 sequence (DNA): TGTGCCAGCAGCCAAACTCAGGGGGCGATGGAGACCCAGTACTTC. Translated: CASSQTQGAMETQYF.

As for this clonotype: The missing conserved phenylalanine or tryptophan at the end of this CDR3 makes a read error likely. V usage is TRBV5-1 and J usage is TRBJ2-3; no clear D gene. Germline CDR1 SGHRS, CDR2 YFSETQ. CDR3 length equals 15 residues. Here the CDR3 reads CARSLKALRTDTQYV. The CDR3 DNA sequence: TGCGCCAGAAGCTTGAAGGCCCTTCGCACAGATACGCAGTATGTT.